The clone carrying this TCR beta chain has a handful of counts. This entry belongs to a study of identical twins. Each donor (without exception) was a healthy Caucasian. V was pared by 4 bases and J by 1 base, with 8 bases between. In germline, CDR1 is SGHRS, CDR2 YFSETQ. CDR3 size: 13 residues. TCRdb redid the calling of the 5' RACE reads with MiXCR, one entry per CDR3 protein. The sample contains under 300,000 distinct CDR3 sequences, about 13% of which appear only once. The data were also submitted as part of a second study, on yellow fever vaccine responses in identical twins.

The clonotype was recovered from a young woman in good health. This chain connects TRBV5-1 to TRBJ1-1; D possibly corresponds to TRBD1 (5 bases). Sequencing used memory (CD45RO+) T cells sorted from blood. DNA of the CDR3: TGCGCCAGCAGCACCGGACAGAACACTGAAGCTTTCTTT. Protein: CASSTGQNTEAFF.